A selection of T cell receptor beta chains follows, all from one sample in a study of CXCR3-negative and CXCR3-positive naive CD8 T cells. TCRdb reanalyzed the 5' RACE reads and collapses them to one entry per CDR3 protein, without DNA. The listing records approximately 8,800 distinct CDR3 sequences. The sample was naive CXCR3+ CD8+ T cells from blood. The source is a human donor in good health. Some clones in this sample may be carry-over from other donors' samples. The CDR3 runs from the conserved cysteine through the conserved F or W. Fields, in order: J gene, CDR3 length, V gene, clone size, CDR3 protein. A row's size may be missing; if present it is once, few, many or a size class.

TRBJ2-1 14 TRBV7-9 medium-sized CASSARSPYNEQFF
TRBJ1-2 12 TRBV29-1 . CSVEVAIYGYTF
TRBJ2-1 14 TRBV29-1 medium-sized CSVGGLAGEHEQFF
TRBJ2-5 14 TRBV28 . CASGDLGGKETQYF
TRBJ2-1 18 TRBV6-5 . CASSYSSPLLEGDNEQFF
TRBJ1-2 14 TRBV7-2 medium-sized CASSLAGQGNGYTF
TRBJ2-2 18 TRBV29-1 medium-sized CSVEGRPGQGPNTGELFF
TRBJ2-1 15 TRBV5-1 . CASSSRQGVIHEQFF
TRBJ1-2 11 TRBV29-1 . CSAKVSYGYTF
TRBJ1-1 13 TRBV11-2 . CASSFPGETEAFF
TRBJ1-1 18 TRBV4-1 . CASSQAQPEAGRNTEAFF
TRBJ2-3 13 TRBV3-1 . CASSREGLVTQYF
TRBJ1-1 14 TRBV7-2 large CASSLASFVSEAFF
TRBJ2-3 18 TRBV29-1 medium-sized CSVETPPFGTAPADTQYF
TRBJ1-2 14 TRBV29-1 medium-sized CSVEAGGSGYGYTF
TRBJ1-1 15 TRBV27 medium-sized CASSAGGNLRTEAFF
TRBJ2-3 13 TRBV29-1 . CSVEDRGADTQYF
TRBJ2-1 16 TRBV6-2/TRBV6-3 . CASRGGLAGNYNEQFF
TRBJ2-1 14 TRBV29-1 medium-sized CSVESGRNYNEQFF
TRBJ1-5 15 TRBV7-8 . CASSTPGHGSGSQHF
TRBJ2-5 18 TRBV21-1 . CASSETSQADSPQETQYF
TRBJ1-1 16 TRBV7-8 . CASSLGQGAVNTEAFF
TRBJ2-6 15 TRBV9 . CASSQGAPGANVLTF
TRBJ2-3 20 TRBV4-3 medium-sized CASSQDRGAGIVAGTDTQYF
TRBJ2-1 15 TRBV7-7 . CASSYRTSGNNEQFF
TRBJ2-7 14 TRBV29-1 . CSVESPEGWYEQYF
TRBJ2-5 15 TRBV21-1 . CASSGIRDIRQTQYF
TRBJ2-3 15 TRBV10-3 . CAISELGPDTDTQYF